Shown below are 28 T cell receptor beta chains from a single sample sequenced in a study of T-cell reconstitution after alpha-beta-depleted transplantation in children. Unique molecular identifiers were used in preparing the TCRbeta library. TCRdb independently ran MiXCR on the PCR reads; one entry per CDR3 protein. In the table there are around 130,000 distinct CDR3 sequences, 9.7% of which are singletons. Sequenced here: PBMCs, mostly from graft donor cells, sampled 180 days after TCRalphabeta/CD19-depleted stem cell transplant. The receptor source for this set is a girl under two years old who had a stem cell transplant for combined immunodeficiency, so the T cells may come from the graft donor.

V gene TRBV20-1 combines with J gene TRBJ2-5, with TRBD1 matching over 10 bases. CDR3 size: 16 residues. CDR1 and CDR2 from the germline V gene are DFQATT and SNEGSKA (reference sequence). Trimming removed 3 bases from V and 5 bases from J; junction bases left unmatched: 12. CDR3 loop: CSARDSGTGVSETQYF. CDR3 nucleotide sequence: TGCAGTGCTAGGGACTCCGGGACAGGGGTCTCGGAGACCCAGTACTTC.

This clonotype was detected ten times or more. This sequence joins TRBV20-1 and TRBJ2-7; TRBD1 matches at 12 bases. V lost 5 bases and J lost 6; bases outside the gene matches: 5. This CDR3 comprises 13 residues. CDR1 and CDR2 from the germline V gene are DFQATT and SNEGSKA (reference sequence). CDR3 residues: CSAWDRGRGEQYF. The CDR3 DNA follows: TGCAGTGCTTGGGACAGGGGGCGAGGCGAGCAGTACTTC.

This chain uses TRBV4-1 with TRBJ2-3, with 8 bases lining up with TRBD2. Trimming removed 1 base from V and 0 bases from J; junction bases left unmatched: 3. This CDR3 has 16 residues. Germline V lookup: CDR1 MGHRA, CDR2 YSYEKL. DNA for the CDR3: TGCGCCAGCAGCCAAGTCGCTAGCGGGAGCACAGATACGCAGTATTTT. Encoded protein: CASSQVASGSTDTQYF.

This clonotype has more than one count but fewer than ten. The chain carries TRBV15 and TRBJ1-5; the D gene is possibly TRBD1 (6 bases). The V and J ends lost 5 bases and 4 bases respectively, with 15 bases between them. The CDR3 runs to 15 residues. Germline CDR1 is LNHNV and CDR2 is YYDKDF (reference sequence). The CDR3 spells CATSGRQVYNQPQHF. The CDR3, as DNA: TGTGCCACCAGCGGGAGACAGGTGTATAATCAGCCCCAGCATTTT.

This clonotype was detected only a few times. The chain employs TRBV20-1 and TRBJ1-5; maybe TRBD1 (5 bases). The germline V gene encodes CDR1 DFQATT and CDR2 SNEGSKA (reference sequence). This CDR3 has 12 amino acids. Between the trimmed V and J ends, which lost 6 bases and 11 bases, there was a span of 17 bases. CDR3 region: CSADTGRGAQHF. CDR3 sequence (DNA): TGCAGTGCCGATACAGGTAGAGGTGCCCAGCATTTT.

Comments on this clonotype: Relative to the germline gene, one junction end is altered; a read error may explain this. The chain recombines TRBV7-2 with TRBJ2-3; the D call may be TRBD1 or TRBD2 (5 bases each). Looked up from germline, CDR1 is SGHTA and CDR2 is FQGNSA. CDR3 length: 15 residues. In DNA, the CDR3 is TGTGCCAGCAGCTTAGGAGGGGTGGGCACAGATACGCATTATTTT. Encoded protein: CASSLGGVGTDTHYF.

This clonotype was detected only once. The chain has TRBV11-3 and TRBJ2-5; D unresolved. The ends were cut back, 5 bases at V and 7 bases at J, with 17 bases in the middle. CDR3 length equals 14 residues. CDR1 is SGHNT, CDR2 YENEEA, per germline. The CDR3 DNA is TGTGCCAGCAGCCGCCGGCCTGGCGTGGGGACCCAGTACTTC. Amino acids: CASSRRPGVGTQYF.

This chain uses TRBV10-3 with TRBJ2-6, with TRBD1 matching over 9 bases. J lost 3 bases, V lost 6 bases, and 6 bases had no gene match. The CDR3 extends over 16 amino acids. Germline V gene lookup returns CDR1 ENHRY and CDR2 SYGVKD. This chain's CDR3 is CAISLTGGRGANVLTF. The CDR3 coding sequence is TGTGCCATCAGCTTGACAGGGGGACGTGGGGCCAACGTCCTGACTTTC.

The gene calls are TRBV12-3 or TRBV12-4 and TRBJ2-3; D gene uncertain. This CDR3 region has 14 residues. The V end was cut by 3 bases, the J end by 6 bases, with 13 bases between. This chain's CDR3 is CASSFRGLQDTQYF. CDR3 sequence (DNA): TGTGCCAGCAGTTTTAGAGGTCTGCAGGATACGCAGTATTTT.

This sequence joins TRBV20-1 and TRBJ2-2; 9 bases map to TRBD1. The CDR3 runs to 15 residues. Germline-derived CDR1 and CDR2 are DFQATT and SNEGSKA (reference sequence). Trimming cost V 5 bases and J 1 base; bases outside gene matches: 5. CDR3 DNA sequence: TGCAGTGCTGGGGACAGGGTCAAGAACACCGGGGAGCTGTTTTTT. It is translated as CSAGDRVKNTGELFF.

The CDR3, as DNA: TGTGCCAGCAGCTTAAGTCGGTCGGTAACTAATGAAAAACTGTTTTTT. It yields the protein CASSLSRSVTNEKLFF. The J gene is TRBJ1-4, the V gene TRBV11-2, with D unresolved. Trimming cost V 2 bases and J 1 base, with 11 bases left between them. Looked up from germline, CDR1 is SGHAT and CDR2 is FQNNGV. The CDR3 totals 16 residues.

The rearrangement links TRBV7-2 to TRBJ2-4, with D possibly being TRBD1 (6 bases). Trimming stripped 4 bases from V and 0 bases from J, with 13 bases between. CDR1 and CDR2 from the germline V gene are SGHTA and FQGNSA. The CDR3 spans 16 residues. CDR3 coding DNA: TGTGCCAGCAGCTCCCGGGACACCTTAGCCAAAAACATTCAGTACTTC. As protein: CASSSRDTLAKNIQYF.

This clonotype has only a few counts. This chain joins TRBV5-4 and TRBJ2-1; TRBD2 might be the D (6 bases). The CDR3 contains 17 residues. Germline V gene data show CDR1 as SGHNT and CDR2 as YYREEE (reference sequence). Trimming took 0 bases from V and 2 from J, leaving 15 bases between them. CDR3 sequence: CASSLGGRGGTYNEQFF. Here the CDR3 DNA reads TGTGCCAGCAGCTTGGGTGGTCGGGGCGGGACCTACAATGAGCAGTTCTTC.

Sample share makes this clonotype medium-sized (0.01 to 0.1%). This chain joins TRBV29-1 and TRBJ1-1, with 7 bases that match TRBD1. CDR1 and CDR2 from the germline V gene are SQVTM and ANQGSEA. Trimming cost V 3 bases and J 2 bases; bases outside gene matches: 3. The CDR3 covers 13 residues. The CDR3 loop reads CSVDTGVNTEAFF. The CDR3 DNA follows: TGCAGCGTTGACACAGGGGTAAACACTGAAGCTTTCTTT.

The rearrangement links TRBV20-1 to TRBJ2-1; the D gene is possibly TRBD1 (5 bases). The germline V and J ends were trimmed by 2 bases and 3 bases, with 14 bases remaining between them. The germline gives CDR1 DFQATT, CDR2 SNEGSKA (reference sequence). CDR3 length equals 15 residues. Written as DNA, the CDR3 is TGCAGTGCTAGAAGGACACGGCGAGGCTACAATGAGCAGTTCTTC. Protein product: CSARRTRRGYNEQFF.

The rearrangement links TRBV27 to TRBJ2-2; D is perhaps TRBD2 (6 bases). The V end lost 9 bases, the J end lost 1 base, and 15 bases lay between the germline ends. This CDR3 is 15 amino acids long. Per the germline V gene, CDR1 is MNHEY and CDR2 is SMNVEV (reference sequence). CDR3 sequence: CASTRGSLNTGELFF. The CDR3 bases are TGTGCCAGTACTCGGGGGTCCCTGAACACCGGGGAGCTGTTTTTT.

The chain employs TRBV10-2 and TRBJ2-2; D is uncertain. CDR3 size: 14 residues. Germline loops: CDR1 WSHSY, CDR2 SAAADI. V lost 0 bases, J lost 6 bases, and 8 bases lay in between. DNA for the CDR3: TGCGCCAGCAGTGAGTCGAAGGGTGCCGGGGAGCTGTTTTTT. Translating it yields CASSESKGAGELFF.

This clonotype was recorded at least ten times. The chain couples TRBV7-3 to TRBJ2-3, with D uncertain. Germline-derived CDR1 and CDR2 are SGHTA and FQGTGA. Trimming stripped 2 bases from V and 4 bases from J, with 7 bases between. The CDR3 has 13 residues. The CDR3 sequence: CASSLLTSDTQYF. The CDR3 DNA reads TGTGCCAGCAGCTTATTGACCTCAGATACGCAGTATTTT.

In its sample, this clonotype was seen many times. The V gene is TRBV12-3 or TRBV12-4, the J gene TRBJ2-3; D may be TRBD1 (6 bases). CDR3 length: 13 residues. V lost 6 bases to trimming and J lost 2 bases, with 9 bases between them. The CDR3 loop is CASRQGNTDTQYF. DNA for the CDR3: TGTGCCAGCAGACAGGGAAACACAGATACGCAGTATTTT.

The chain employs TRBV7-7 and TRBJ2-2; 10 bases are shared with TRBD2. CDR1 is SSHAT, CDR2 FNYEAQ, per germline (reference sequence). The V segment lost 5 bases and the J segment 4 bases; nucleotides outside the gene matches: 7. The CDR3 covers 16 residues. CDR3 bases: TGTGCCAGCAGCCGAATAGCGGGAGGTAGCACCGGGGAGCTGTTTTTT. It is translated as CASSRIAGGSTGELFF.

The chain employs TRBV2 and TRBJ1-1; D not resolved. Germline V gene lookup returns CDR1 SNHLY and CDR2 FYNNEI. V shed 5 bases and J shed 1 base, with 5 bases lying between them. This CDR3 is 12 amino acids long. The CDR3 coding sequence is TGTGCCAGCAGTCTTAAGAACACTGAAGCTTTCTTT. This codes for CASSLKNTEAFF.

Note on this clonotype: A much larger clone differs from this one at a single base, so this may be a read error. The conserved phenylalanine or tryptophan normally closing the CDR3 is absent here, so this likely arose from a read error. The chain is built from TRBV20-1 and TRBJ2-5; D is uncertain. The V and J ends lost 5 bases and 2 bases respectively, with 9 bases between them. CDR1 is DFQATT and CDR2 is SNEGSKA in the germline V gene (reference sequence). The CDR3 covers 12 residues. This CDR3 reads CSALMVQETQYL. The CDR3 DNA follows: TGCAGTGCTTTAATGGTTCAAGAGACCCAGTACTTA.

The rearrangement links TRBV10-3 to TRBJ2-7; D is tentatively TRBD1 or TRBD2 (5 bases each). V was shortened by 6 bases and J by 10 bases, with 22 bases between the two germline ends. Germline CDR1 is ENHRY and CDR2 is SYGVKD. The CDR3 is made up of 14 amino acids. In nucleotides, the CDR3 is TGTGCCATCAGCACCCCCGGGACCCTCAGCGCCCAGTACTTC. Translating it yields CAISTPGTLSAQYF.

This clonotype was counted a few times. The chain uses TRBV7-8 and TRBJ2-1, with 10 bases aligning to TRBD2. After removal of 4 bases from V and 3 bases from J, the junction contained 9 bases not matched to a gene. There are 17 residues in the CDR3. Germline V lookup: CDR1 SGHVS, CDR2 FQNEAQ. The CDR3, as DNA: TGTGCCAGCAGCTCCAGTCAAGCGGGAGGGCTCTACAATGAGCAGTTCTTC. Its translation: CASSSSQAGGLYNEQFF. Drawing the rest from reference TRBV7-8 and TRBJ2-1, the complete variable domain is GAGVSQSPRYKVAKRGQDVALRCDPISGHVSLFWYQQALGQGPEFLTYFQNEAQLDKSGLPSDRFFAERPEGSVSTLKIQRTQQEDSAVYLCASSSSQAGGLYNEQFFGPGTRLTVL.

A few counts support this clonotype. The chain combines TRBV20-1 with TRBJ2-2; perhaps TRBD2 as D (6 bases). Between the trimmed V and J ends, which lost 0 bases and 0 bases, there was a span of 11 bases. The germline V gene has CDR1 DFQATT and CDR2 SNEGSKA (reference sequence). The CDR3 has 16 residues. CDR3 DNA: TGCAGTGCTAGAGAGGCAGGGAGGCCGAACACCGGGGAGCTGTTTTTT. Translation gives CSAREAGRPNTGELFF.

This clonotype turned up a few times. The chain carries TRBV9 and TRBJ2-7; D is tentatively TRBD1 or TRBD2 (7 bases each). This CDR3 has 18 residues. V lost 0 bases, J lost 1 base, and 20 bases lay in between. CDR1 and CDR2 from the germline V gene are SGDLS and YYNGEE. For the CDR3, the DNA is TGTGCCAGCAGCGTAGTCGACCGGGGGAGGGGGCTTTCCTACGAGCAGTACTTC. It encodes CASSVVDRGRGLSYEQYF.

The genes are TRBV7-2 and TRBJ2-5, with a possible D match to TRBD2 (6 bases). Trimming pared 0 bases from V and 0 bases from J, leaving 17 bases between. There are 18 residues in the CDR3. The germline gives CDR1 SGHTA, CDR2 FQGNSA. The CDR3 DNA is TGTGCCAGCAGCTTAGCCAACCTGGGACTGCCGTACCAAGAGACCCAGTACTTC. Amino acid sequence: CASSLANLGLPYQETQYF. The whole variable domain, filled in from reference TRBV7-2 and TRBJ2-5, reads GAGVSQSPSNKVTEKGKDVELRCDPISGHTALYWYRQSLGQGLEFLIYFQGNSAPDKSGLPSDRFSAERTGGSVSTLTIQRTQQEDSAVYLCASSLANLGLPYQETQYFGPGTRLLVL.

This chain links TRBV6-1 with TRBJ2-7, with unresolved D. With 4 bases removed from V and 4 bases from J, the gap between germline ends came to 8 bases. Germline values: CDR1 MNHNS, CDR2 SASEGT. CDR3 size: 12 residues. CDR3 protein: CASSGTRYEQYF. The CDR3 DNA sequence: TGTGCCAGCAGTGGCACCCGGTACGAGCAGTACTTC.